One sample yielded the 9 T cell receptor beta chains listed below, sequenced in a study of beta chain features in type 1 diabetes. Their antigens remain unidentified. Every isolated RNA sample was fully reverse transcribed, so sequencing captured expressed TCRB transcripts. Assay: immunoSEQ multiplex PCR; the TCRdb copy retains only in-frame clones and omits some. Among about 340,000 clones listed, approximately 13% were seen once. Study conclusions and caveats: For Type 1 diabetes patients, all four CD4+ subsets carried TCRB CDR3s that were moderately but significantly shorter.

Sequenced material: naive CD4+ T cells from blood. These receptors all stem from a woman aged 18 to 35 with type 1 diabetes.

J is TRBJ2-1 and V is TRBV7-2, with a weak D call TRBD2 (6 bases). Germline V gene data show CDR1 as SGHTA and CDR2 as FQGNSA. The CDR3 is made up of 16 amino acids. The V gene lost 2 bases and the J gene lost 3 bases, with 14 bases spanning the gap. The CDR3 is CASSLIIGSGYNEQFF. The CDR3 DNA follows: TGTGCCAGCAGCTTAATCATCGGGAGCGGCTACAATGAGCAGTTCTTC.

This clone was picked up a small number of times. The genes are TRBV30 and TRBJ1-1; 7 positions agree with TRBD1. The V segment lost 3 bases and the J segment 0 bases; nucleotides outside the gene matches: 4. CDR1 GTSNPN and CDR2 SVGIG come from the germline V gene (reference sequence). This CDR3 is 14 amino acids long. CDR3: CAWSQGDLNTEAFF. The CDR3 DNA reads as TGTGCCTGGAGCCAGGGGGATTTGAACACTGAAGCTTTCTTT.

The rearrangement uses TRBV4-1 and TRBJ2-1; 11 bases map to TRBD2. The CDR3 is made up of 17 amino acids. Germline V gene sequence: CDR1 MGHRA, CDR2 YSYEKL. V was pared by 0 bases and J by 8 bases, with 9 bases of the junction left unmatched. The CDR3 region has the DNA TGCGCCAGCAGCCAAGACCCGACTAGCGGGAAAAGGGATGAGCAGTTCTTC. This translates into CASSQDPTSGKRDEQFF.

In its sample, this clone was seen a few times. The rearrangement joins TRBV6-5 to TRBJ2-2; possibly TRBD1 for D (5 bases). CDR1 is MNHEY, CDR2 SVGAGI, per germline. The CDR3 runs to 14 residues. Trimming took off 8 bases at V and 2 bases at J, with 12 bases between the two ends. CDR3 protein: CASGIQVNTGELFF. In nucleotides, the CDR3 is TGTGCCAGCGGAATACAGGTTAACACCGGGGAGCTGTTTTTT.

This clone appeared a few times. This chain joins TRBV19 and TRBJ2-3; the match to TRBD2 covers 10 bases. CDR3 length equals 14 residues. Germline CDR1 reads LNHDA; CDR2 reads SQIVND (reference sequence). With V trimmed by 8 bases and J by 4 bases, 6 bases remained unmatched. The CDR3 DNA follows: TGTGCCAGTTCCAGCGGGAGGGTGGCAGATACGCAGTATTTT. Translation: CASSSGRVADTQYF.

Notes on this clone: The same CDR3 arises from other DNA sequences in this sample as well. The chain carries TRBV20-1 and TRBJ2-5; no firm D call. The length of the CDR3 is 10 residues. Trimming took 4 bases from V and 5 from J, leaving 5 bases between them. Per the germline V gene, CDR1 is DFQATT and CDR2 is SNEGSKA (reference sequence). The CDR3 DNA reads TGCAGTGCTAAGAGGGAGACCCAGTACTTC. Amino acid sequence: CSAKRETQYF.

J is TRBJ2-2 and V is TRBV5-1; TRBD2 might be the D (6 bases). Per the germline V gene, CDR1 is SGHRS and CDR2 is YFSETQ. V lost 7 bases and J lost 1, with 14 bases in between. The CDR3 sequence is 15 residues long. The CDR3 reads CASSLPGGNTGELFF. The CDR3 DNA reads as TGCGCCAGCTCCCTCCCCGGGGGGAACACCGGGGAGCTGTTTTTT.

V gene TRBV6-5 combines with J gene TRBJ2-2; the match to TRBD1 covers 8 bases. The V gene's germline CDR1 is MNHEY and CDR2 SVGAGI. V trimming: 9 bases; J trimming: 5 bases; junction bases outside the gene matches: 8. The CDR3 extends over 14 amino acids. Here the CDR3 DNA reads TGTGCCAGTGAAGGACAGGGTAAAACCGGGGAGCTGTTTTTT. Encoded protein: CASEGQGKTGELFF.

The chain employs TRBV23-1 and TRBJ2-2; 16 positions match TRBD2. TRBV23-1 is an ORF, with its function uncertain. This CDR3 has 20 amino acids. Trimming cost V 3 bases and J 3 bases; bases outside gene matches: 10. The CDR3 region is CASSHFPGLAGGFDTGELFF. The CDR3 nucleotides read TGCGCCAGCAGTCATTTCCCGGGACTAGCGGGAGGGTTCGACACCGGGGAGCTGTTTTTT.